The 10 T cell receptor beta chains below were found in one sample sequenced in a study of blood T cell repertoires in COVID-19. Produced via immunoSEQ multiplex PCR; TCRdb's table is partial and in-frame only. The table has about 60,000 clones, 60% to 80% seen once. Sample: peripheral blood. These receptors were taken from a man of 80 years or more with acute or convalescent COVID-19.

The V call is TRBV11-3, the J call TRBJ1-5, with D unresolved. Per germline, CDR1 SGHNT and CDR2 YENEEA. This CDR3 is built from 13 residues. V was trimmed by 5 bases and J by 7 bases, leaving 12 bases between them. CDR3 bases: TGTGCCAGCAGCCTTAACGCGGGACAGCCCCAGCATTTT. This codes for CASSLNAGQPQHF.

The chain carries TRBV28 and TRBJ1-5; TRBD1 is a possible D gene (6 bases). The CDR3 is 16 amino acids. Trimming pared 3 bases from V and 5 bases from J, leaving 17 bases between. Germline V gene data show CDR1 as MDHEN and CDR2 as SYDVKM. The CDR3 nucleotides read TGTGCCAGCAGTTTCCCGAGACAGGTCCGACATCAGCCCCAGCATTTT. It is translated as CASSFPRQVRHQPQHF.

This chain joins TRBV5-6 and TRBJ1-2, with unresolved D. The V and J ends lost 7 bases and 4 bases respectively, with 14 bases between them. The CDR3 has 13 amino acids. Germline values: CDR1 SGHDT, CDR2 YYEEEE. The CDR3 sequence is CASVLGSSYGYTF. CDR3 bases: TGTGCCAGCGTTCTTGGGAGCAGCTATGGCTACACCTTC.

The chain recombines TRBV5-4 with TRBJ1-2, with TRBD1 identical over 7 bases. After removal of 0 bases from V and 8 bases from J, the junction contained 7 bases not matched to a gene. The CDR3 loop spans 14 amino acids. Germline V gives CDR1 SGHNT, CDR2 YYREEE (reference sequence). The CDR3: CASSLVGQDGGYTF. DNA of the CDR3: TGTGCCAGCAGCTTGGTAGGACAGGATGGGGGCTACACCTTC.

The chain links TRBV5-8 to TRBJ2-5; D may be TRBD1 (6 bases). This CDR3 comprises 14 residues. The germline CDR1 and CDR2 sequences are SGHTS and YDEGEE. Trimming removed 0 bases at V and 4 bases at J, with 10 bases between. This CDR3 is CASSLDRAGETQYF. DNA of the CDR3: TGTGCCAGCAGCTTGGACAGGGCGGGAGAGACCCAGTACTTC.

The V and J genes are TRBV18 and TRBJ1-3; D is perhaps TRBD1 (6 bases). V was shortened by 4 bases and J by 0 bases, with 10 bases between the two germline ends. CDR1 and CDR2 (germline): KGHSH, LQKENI. The CDR3 consists of 15 residues. The CDR3 here is CASSLGQSSGNTIYF. CDR3 nucleotides: TGTGCCAGCTCACTTGGACAGAGCTCTGGAAACACCATATATTTT.

The chain couples TRBV25-1 to TRBJ1-1; a weak D match, TRBD1 (5 bases). V was clipped by 3 bases and J by 5 bases, with 10 bases between them. The CDR3 covers 13 residues. The germline V gene has CDR1 MGHDK and CDR2 SYGVNS. The CDR3 coding sequence is TGTGCCAGCAGTGAGGGGCTATGGACTGAAGCTTTCTTT. Protein: CASSEGLWTEAFF.

The V gene is TRBV5-4, the J gene TRBJ1-4, with D unclear. The V gene's germline CDR1 is SGHNT and CDR2 YYREEE (reference sequence). The CDR3 has 15 residues. The V and J ends lost 1 base and 3 bases respectively, with 10 bases between them. CDR3 amino acids: CASSLLGDPNEKLFF. CDR3 DNA sequence: TGTGCCAGCAGCTTGCTAGGCGATCCTAATGAAAAACTGTTTTTT.

This clone was seen only once. The V gene is TRBV27, the J gene TRBJ1-4; 9 bases agree with TRBD1. The CDR3 sequence is 15 residues long. Looked up from germline, CDR1 is MNHEY and CDR2 is SMNVEV (reference sequence). Trimming cost V 1 base and J 5 bases; bases outside gene matches: 2. The CDR3 region is CASSLLGQGNEKLFF. The CDR3 region has the DNA TGTGCCAGCAGTTTATTGGGACAGGGCAATGAAAAACTGTTTTTT. The full variable domain, with the rest looked up from reference TRBV27 and TRBJ1-4, is EAQVTQNPRYLITVTGKKLTVTCSQNMNHEYMSWYRQDPGLGLRQIYYSMNVEVTDKGDVPEGYKVSRKEKRNFPLILESPSPNQTSLYFCASSLLGQGNEKLFFGSGTQLSVL.

The chain recombines TRBV5-1 with TRBJ1-1; unclear D gene. Trimming stripped 5 bases from V and 6 bases from J, with 20 bases between. The CDR3 consists of 15 residues. Per germline, CDR1 SGHRS and CDR2 YFSETQ. The CDR3 sequence is CASRQNVGSGAEAFF. The CDR3 region has the DNA TGCGCCAGCAGACAGAACGTGGGGTCCGGGGCTGAAGCTTTCTTT. Looking up the rest from reference TRBV5-1 and TRBJ1-1 gives the full variable domain: KAGVTQTPRYLIKTRGQQVTLSCSPISGHRSVSWYQQTPGQGLQFLFEYFSETQRNKGNFPGRFSGRQFSNSRSEMNVSTLELGDSALYLCASRQNVGSGAEAFFGQGTRLTVV.